These T cell receptor beta chains were read from a single sample in a study of cytomegalovirus exposure and HLA in healthy donors. Clones were sequenced by immunoSEQ multiplex PCR, and TCRdb holds only the in-frame ones, with some missing. Its clone listing holds approximately 120,000 clones. The sample comprised PBMCs. The receptors were sampled from a man between 18 and 35 years old in good health and CMV-seronegative. The CDR3 runs from the conserved cysteine through the conserved F or W. Fields, in order: CDR3 protein, CDR3 DNA, D gene, V gene, J gene. D genes are given only for firm matches.

CDR3aa: CASSPGLAGAGEQFF; CDR3nt: TGCGCCAGCAGCCCGGGACTAGCGGGGGCCGGGGAGCAGTTCTTC; d_gene: TRBD2; v_gene: TRBV5-1; j_gene: TRBJ2-1
CDR3aa: CASSFAGSEAFF; CDR3nt: TGTGCCAGCAGCTTCGCAGGGTCGGAAGCTTTCTTT; d_gene: NA; v_gene: TRBV7-9; j_gene: TRBJ1-1
CDR3aa: CASTSTSLDEQFF; CDR3nt: TGTGCCAGCACCTCGACTAGTCTCGATGAGCAGTTCTTC; d_gene: NA; v_gene: TRBV5-4; j_gene: TRBJ2-1
CDR3aa: CASSQVPLAGANTGELFF; CDR3nt: TGTGCCAGCAGCCAAGTTCCTTTAGCTGGCGCGAACACCGGGGAGCTGTTTTTT; d_gene: NA; v_gene: TRBV4-2; j_gene: TRBJ2-2
CDR3aa: CASSERGQGYDEQFF; CDR3nt: TGTGCCAGCAGCGAAAGAGGACAGGGGTACGATGAGCAGTTCTTC; d_gene: TRBD1; v_gene: TRBV7-2; j_gene: TRBJ2-1
CDR3aa: CASSRYDSGRRSFRETQYF; CDR3nt: TGTGCCAGTAGTAGATACGATAGCGGGAGACGGAGCTTTCGAGAGACCCAGTACTTC; d_gene: TRBD2; v_gene: TRBV19; j_gene: TRBJ2-5
CDR3aa: CASAQGAMTEAFF; CDR3nt: TGTGCCAGCGCTCAGGGGGCCATGACTGAAGCTTTCTTT; d_gene: TRBD1; v_gene: TRBV25-1; j_gene: TRBJ1-1
CDR3aa: CASSTGTGGRGEKLFF; CDR3nt: TGTGCCAGCAGCACCGGGACAGGGGGTCGGGGTGAAAAACTGTTTTTT; d_gene: TRBD1; v_gene: TRBV9; j_gene: TRBJ1-4
CDR3aa: CASSEAGGGETQYF; CDR3nt: TGCGCCAGCAGCGAGGCGGGGGGGGGAGAGACCCAGTACTTC; d_gene: TRBD2; v_gene: TRBV5-1; j_gene: TRBJ2-5
CDR3aa: CASSIGTFGPYEQYF; CDR3nt: TGTGCCAGTAGTATCGGGACATTCGGGCCCTACGAGCAGTACTTC; d_gene: NA; v_gene: TRBV19; j_gene: TRBJ2-7
CDR3aa: CASSLTSGRHEQYF; CDR3nt: TGTGCCAGCAGTTTGACTAGCGGGAGACACGAGCAGTACTTC; d_gene: TRBD2; v_gene: TRBV6-5; j_gene: TRBJ2-7
CDR3aa: CSVPPDRSNYGYTF; CDR3nt: TGCAGCGTCCCTCCAGACAGGTCTAACTATGGCTACACCTTC; d_gene: NA; v_gene: TRBV29-1; j_gene: TRBJ1-2
CDR3aa: CASSLASGANYGYTF; CDR3nt: TGTGCCAGCAGCTTGGCCTCGGGGGCTAACTATGGCTACACCTTC; d_gene: NA; v_gene: TRBV5-6; j_gene: TRBJ1-2
CDR3aa: CASSSILGQGDTEAFF; CDR3nt: TGTGCCAGCTCATCTATCCTAGGACAGGGGGACACTGAAGCTTTCTTT; d_gene: TRBD1; v_gene: TRBV18; j_gene: TRBJ1-1
CDR3aa: CASSLQFDREDYGYTF; CDR3nt: TGCGCCAGCAGCTTACAATTTGACAGGGAGGACTATGGCTACACCTTC; d_gene: TRBD1; v_gene: TRBV5-1; j_gene: TRBJ1-2
CDR3aa: CASSPERYEQYF; CDR3nt: TGTGCCAGCAGTCCAGAGAGGTACGAGCAGTACTTC; d_gene: NA; v_gene: TRBV7-2; j_gene: TRBJ2-7
CDR3aa: CASSQYRVRSYEQYF; CDR3nt: TGTGCCAGCAGTCAGTACAGGGTCCGGTCCTACGAGCAGTACTTC; d_gene: NA; v_gene: TRBV6-5; j_gene: TRBJ2-7